This T cell receptor beta chain was profiled in a study of cytomegalovirus exposure and HLA in healthy donors. This clone was seen a few times. Its antigen is unknown. 60 Vbeta and 13 Jbeta primers were used in PCR. The table came from immunoSEQ multiplex PCR; TCRdb's copy has only in-frame clones and leaves some out. The table has 150,000 to 200,000 clones, roughly 75% seen once. Broader study findings: CMV serostatus was the only recorded immune exposure for donors. When the data were analyzed later, several of the most significant clusters appeared to be linked to common viral pathogens.

The V end was cut by 6 bases, the J end by 10 bases, with 13 bases between. The CDR3 contains 12 residues. CDR1 is LNHDA and CDR2 is SQIVND in the germline V gene (reference sequence). Sequencing was done on a sample of PBMCs. The chain is built from TRBV19 and TRBJ2-1, with D possibly matching TRBD1 (6 bases). The sequence was obtained from a man between 18 and 35 years old in good health and CMV-seropositive. CDR3 amino acids: CASRDSAREQFF. CDR3 DNA sequence: TGTGCCAGTAGGGACAGCGCTAGGGAGCAGTTCTTC.